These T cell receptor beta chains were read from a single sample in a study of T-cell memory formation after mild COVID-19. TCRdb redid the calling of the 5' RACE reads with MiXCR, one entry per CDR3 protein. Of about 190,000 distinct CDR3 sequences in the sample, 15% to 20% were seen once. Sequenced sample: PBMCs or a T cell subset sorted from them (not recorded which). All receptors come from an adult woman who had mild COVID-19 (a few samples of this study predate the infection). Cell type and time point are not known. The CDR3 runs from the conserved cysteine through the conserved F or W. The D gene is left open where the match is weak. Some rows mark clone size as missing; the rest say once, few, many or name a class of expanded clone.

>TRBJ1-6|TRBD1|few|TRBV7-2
TGTGCCAGCAGCCCCGGACAGGGGAATAATTCACCCCTCCACTTT
CASSPGQGNNSPLHF
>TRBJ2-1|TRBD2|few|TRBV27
TGTGCCAGCACCCTAGCGGGGGGGCTCGTTGGGAATGAGCAGTTCTTC
CASTLAGGLVGNEQFF
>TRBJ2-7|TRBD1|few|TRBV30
TGTGCCTGGAGAACAGGGACAGGGGGGAGGAACGAGCAGTACTTC
CAWRTGTGGRNEQYF
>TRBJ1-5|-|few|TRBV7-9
TGTGCCAGCAGCGGGAACCTGGCTGGGGTGGGCAATCAGCCCCAGCATTTT
CASSGNLAGVGNQPQHF
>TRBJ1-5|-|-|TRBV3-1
TGTGCCAGCAGCCAGGGGGGTACTCAGCCCCAGCATTTT
CASSQGGTQPQHF
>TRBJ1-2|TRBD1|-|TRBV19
TGTGCCAGTAGTGTGCCGGGACAGCCTAACTATGGCTACACCTTC
CASSVPGQPNYGYTF
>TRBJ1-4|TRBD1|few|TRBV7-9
TGTGCCAGCAGCTCGACAGGGGGCATGAGTAATGAAAAACTGTTTTTT
CASSSTGGMSNEKLFF
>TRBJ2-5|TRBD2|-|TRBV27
TGTGCCAGCAGTCCCCGGACTAGCGGGAGTGGGGAGACCCAGTACTTC
CASSPRTSGSGETQYF
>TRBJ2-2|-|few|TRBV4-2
TGTGCCAGCAGCCAAGAAGGTCGCAGCTCCGGGGAGCTGTTTTTT
CASSQEGRSSGELFF
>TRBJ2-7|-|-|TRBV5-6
TGTGCCAGCAGCTTGGGATCCCTGCCAGAGGAGTACTTC
CASSLGSLPEEYF
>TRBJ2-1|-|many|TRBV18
TGTGCCAGCTCTCAGGACCTGATGAATGAGCAGTTCTTC
CASSQDLMNEQFF
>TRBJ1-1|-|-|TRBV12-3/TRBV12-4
TGTGCCAGCAGTTTCTTTCAGGGCAGACGAAACACTGAAGCTTCCTTT
CASSFFQGRRNTEASF
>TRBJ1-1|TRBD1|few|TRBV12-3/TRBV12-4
TGTGCCAGCCGGAGGGGGCACAACACTGAAGCTTTCTTT
CASRRGHNTEAFF
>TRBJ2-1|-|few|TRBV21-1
TGTGCCAGCAGCAAAGCTGGACGGATCCAGTACGATGAGCAGTTCTTC
CASSKAGRIQYDEQFF
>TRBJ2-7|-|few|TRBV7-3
TGTGCCAGCAGCTCCCAAGGGGGGTACGAGCAGTACTTC
CASSSQGGYEQYF
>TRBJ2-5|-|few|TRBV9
TGTGCCAGCAGCGTAGAGGGATACCCCTTGGAGACCCAGTACTTC
CASSVEGYPLETQYF
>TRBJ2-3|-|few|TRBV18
TGTGCCAGCTCACTAGGACAAGACACAGATACGCAGTATTTT
CASSLGQDTDTQYF
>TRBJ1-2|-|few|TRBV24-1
TGTGCCACCAGTGATGCCGGGGCCAACTATGGCTACACCTTC
CATSDAGANYGYTF
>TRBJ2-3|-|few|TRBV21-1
TGTGCCAGCAGCAAAGGAGTGTGCACAGATACGCAGTATTTT
CASSKGVCTDTQYF
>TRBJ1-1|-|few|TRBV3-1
TGTGCCAGCAGGAAGGACGGCTATCGGAGCACTGAAGCTTTCTTT
CASRKDGYRSTEAFF
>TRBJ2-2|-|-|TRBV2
TGTGCCAGCAGTGGCACAGCCAACACCGGGGAGCTGTTTTTT
CASSGTANTGELFF
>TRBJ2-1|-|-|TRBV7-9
TGTGCCAGCAGCTTAGCGTTTGAGGGGAATGAGCAGTTCTTC
CASSLAFEGNEQFF
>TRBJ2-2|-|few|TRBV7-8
TGTGCCAGCAGCCTAAGGGGACGGGCGAACACCGGGGAGCTGTTTTTT
CASSLRGRANTGELFF
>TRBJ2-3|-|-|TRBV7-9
TGTGCCAGCAGCCCCCGGGTCACAGATACGCAGTATTTT
CASSPRVTDTQYF
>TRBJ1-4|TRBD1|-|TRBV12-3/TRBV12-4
TGTGCCAGCAGCCCACAACAGGGGGGTAATGAAAAACTGTTTTTT
CASSPQQGGNEKLFF
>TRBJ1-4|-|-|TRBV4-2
TGTGCCAGCAGCTCAGGGACCCCGGATGAAAAACTGTTTTTT
CASSSGTPDEKLFF
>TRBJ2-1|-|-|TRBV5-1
TGCGCCAGCAGCTGGCAGCTGCCGAGCTCCTACAATGAGCAGTTCTTC
CASSWQLPSSYNEQFF
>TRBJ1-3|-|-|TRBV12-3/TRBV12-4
TGTGCCAGCAACGGAGGGGGACTGTCCTCTGGAAACACCATATATTTT
CASNGGGLSSGNTIYF
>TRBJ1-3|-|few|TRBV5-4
TGTGCCAGCAGCTACCAGGGGACTGGAAACACCATATATTTT
CASSYQGTGNTIYF
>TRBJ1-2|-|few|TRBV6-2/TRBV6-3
TGTGCCAGCAGCCCTACATGGACCTATGGCTACACCTTC
CASSPTWTYGYTF
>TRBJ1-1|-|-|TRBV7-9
TGTGCCAGCAGCGTTGCGGGGCCTCCAAACACTGAAGCTTTCTTT
CASSVAGPPNTEAFF
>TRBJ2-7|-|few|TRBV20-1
TGCAGTGCTAGAGACGGTGTCCGGCAGTACTTC
CSARDGVRQYF
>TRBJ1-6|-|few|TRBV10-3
TGTGCCATCAGTGTCTCGGCAGGATCACCCCTCCACTTT
CAISVSAGSPLHF
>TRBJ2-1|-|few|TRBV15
TGTGCCACCAGCAGACATACTAGCACTTCCAAAAATGAGCAGTTCTTC
CATSRHTSTSKNEQFF
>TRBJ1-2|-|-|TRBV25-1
TGTGCCAGCAGCCAGGGAGGGGGTGGTGGCTACACCTTC
CASSQGGGGGYTF
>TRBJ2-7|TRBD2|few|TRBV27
TGTGCCAGCAGTGGGACTAGCGGGGGACTTTCTACGAGGCAGTACTTC
CASSGTSGGLSTRQYF
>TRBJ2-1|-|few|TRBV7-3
TGTGCCAGCAGCCCCAGAAGCGTAGGTGCAGGGGAGGGTGAGCAGTTCTTC
CASSPRSVGAGEGEQFF
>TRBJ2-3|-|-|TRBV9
TGTGCCAGCAGCAAAGCAACGGTGGCTACCGGCACAGATACGCAGTATTTT
CASSKATVATGTDTQYF
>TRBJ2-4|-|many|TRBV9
TGTGCCAGCAGCTCCTCGGGGCTTAGCGGCCAAAACATTCAGTACTTC
CASSSSGLSGQNIQYF
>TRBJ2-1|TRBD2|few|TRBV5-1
TGCGCCAGCAGCCTGCGGACTAGCGGCTACAATGAGCAGTTCTTC
CASSLRTSGYNEQFF
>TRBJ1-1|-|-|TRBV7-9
TGTGCCAGCAGCTTACCGCCCCTTACTGAAGCTTTCTTT
CASSLPPLTEAFF
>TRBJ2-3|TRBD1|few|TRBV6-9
TGTGCCAGCAGTGGCCCTACAGGGGGCGGAAGCACAGATACGCAGTATTTT
CASSGPTGGGSTDTQYF
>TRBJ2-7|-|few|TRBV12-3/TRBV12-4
TGTGCCAGCAGTCTGCGTACGGCTCGGGTCTACGAGCAGTACTTC
CASSLRTARVYEQYF
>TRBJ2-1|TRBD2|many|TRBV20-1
TGCAGTTCCAGGAGGGCGGGAGGGAGTAATGAGCAGTTCTTC
CSSRRAGGSNEQFF
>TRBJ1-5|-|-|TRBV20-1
TGCAGTGCTAGGTCGGACATGAGCAATCAGCCCCAGCATTTT
CSARSDMSNQPQHF
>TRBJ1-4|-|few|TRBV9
TGTGCCAGCAGCGTTTCGGGACACCCTAATGAAAAACTGTTTTTT
CASSVSGHPNEKLFF
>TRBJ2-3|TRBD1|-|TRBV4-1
TGCGCCAGCAGCCCTCGGACAGGGTGGGCAGATACGCAGTATTTT
CASSPRTGWADTQYF
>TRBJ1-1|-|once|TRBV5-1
TGCGCCAGCAAGTCTTTATCCAGTTTGAACACTGAAGCTTTCTTT
CASKSLSSLNTEAFF
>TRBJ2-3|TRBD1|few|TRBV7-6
TGTGCCAGCAGCCCGCTGACAGGGCATCAAGTTATAGATACGCAGTATTTT
CASSPLTGHQVIDTQYF
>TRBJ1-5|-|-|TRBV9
TGTGCCAGCAGCGTAGACGAGGGTGCGCCCCAGCATTTT
CASSVDEGAPQHF
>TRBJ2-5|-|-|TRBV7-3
TGTGCCAGCAGCCGAGGGGGGGGCCAAGAGACCCAGTACTTC
CASSRGGGQETQYF
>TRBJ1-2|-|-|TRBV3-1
TGTGCCAGCAGCCAAGATGCGACGAGGGCAGGGGCAGGCTATGGCTACACCTTC
CASSQDATRAGAGYGYTF
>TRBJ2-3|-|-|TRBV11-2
TGTGCCACCAGGGGCGCGGGAGATACGCAGTATTTT
CATRGAGDTQYF
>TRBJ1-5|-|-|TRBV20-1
TGCAGTGCTAGCGAAGGGAATCAGCCCCAGCATTTT
CSASEGNQPQHF
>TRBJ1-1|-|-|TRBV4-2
TGTGCCAGCAGCCAAGATCCTAGCCGGAGGAACACTGAAGCTTTCTTT
CASSQDPSRRNTEAFF